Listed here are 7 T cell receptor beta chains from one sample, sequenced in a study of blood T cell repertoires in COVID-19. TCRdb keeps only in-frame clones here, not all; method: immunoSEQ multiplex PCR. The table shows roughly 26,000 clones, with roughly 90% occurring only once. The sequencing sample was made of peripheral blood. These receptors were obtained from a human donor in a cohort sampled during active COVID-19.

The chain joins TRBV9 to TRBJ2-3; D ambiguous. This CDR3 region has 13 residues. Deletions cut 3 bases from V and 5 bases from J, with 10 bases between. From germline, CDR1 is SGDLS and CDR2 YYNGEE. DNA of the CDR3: TGTGCCAGCAGCGGCCCCAGCGTAGATACGCAGTATTTT. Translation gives CASSGPSVDTQYF.

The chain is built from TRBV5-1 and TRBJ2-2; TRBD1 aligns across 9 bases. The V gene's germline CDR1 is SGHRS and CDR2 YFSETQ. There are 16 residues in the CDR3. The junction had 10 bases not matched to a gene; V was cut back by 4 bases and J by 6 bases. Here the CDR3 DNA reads TGCGCCAGCAGCCTCTGGACAGGGGAGTCGCCCGGGGAGCTGTTTTTT. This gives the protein CASSLWTGESPGELFF. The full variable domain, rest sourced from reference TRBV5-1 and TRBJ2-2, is KAGVTQTPRYLIKTRGQQVTLSCSPISGHRSVSWYQQTPGQGLQFLFEYFSETQRNKGNFPGRFSGRQFSNSRSEMNVSTLELGDSALYLCASSLWTGESPGELFFGEGSRLTVL.

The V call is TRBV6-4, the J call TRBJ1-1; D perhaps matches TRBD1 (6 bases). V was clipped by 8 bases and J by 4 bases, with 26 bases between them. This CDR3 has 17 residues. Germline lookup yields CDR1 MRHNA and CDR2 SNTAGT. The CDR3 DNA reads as TGTGCCAGCTATAACCCGGGACAAACCCCCTCGGGCACTGAAGCTTTCTTT. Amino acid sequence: CASYNPGQTPSGTEAFF.

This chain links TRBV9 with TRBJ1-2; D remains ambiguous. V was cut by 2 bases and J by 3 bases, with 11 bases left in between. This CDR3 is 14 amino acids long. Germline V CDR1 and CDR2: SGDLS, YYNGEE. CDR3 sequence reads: CASSVTFGDYGYTF. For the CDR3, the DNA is TGTGCCAGCAGCGTGACCTTCGGAGACTATGGCTACACCTTC.

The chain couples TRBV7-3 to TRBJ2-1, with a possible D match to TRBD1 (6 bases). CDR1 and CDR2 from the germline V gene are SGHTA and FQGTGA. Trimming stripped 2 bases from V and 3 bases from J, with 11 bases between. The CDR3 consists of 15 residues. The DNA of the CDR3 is TGTGCCAGCAGCTTACTGGGGGCGGACTACAATGAGCAGTTCTTC. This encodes CASSLLGADYNEQFF.

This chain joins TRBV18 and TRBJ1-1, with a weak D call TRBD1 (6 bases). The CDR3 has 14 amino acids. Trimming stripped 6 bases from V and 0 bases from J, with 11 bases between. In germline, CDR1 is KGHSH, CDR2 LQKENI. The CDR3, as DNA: TGTGCCAGCTCGACAGGACAGTTGAACACTGAAGCTTTCTTT. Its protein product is CASSTGQLNTEAFF.

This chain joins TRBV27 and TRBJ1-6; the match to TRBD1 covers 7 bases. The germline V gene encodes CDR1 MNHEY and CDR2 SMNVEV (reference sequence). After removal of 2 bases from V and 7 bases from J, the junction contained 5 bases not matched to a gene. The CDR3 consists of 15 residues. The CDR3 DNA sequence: TGTGCCAGCAGTTTAGAGGGGGCATTGAATTCACCCCTCCACTTT. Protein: CASSLEGALNSPLHF.